Following are 28 T cell receptor beta chains from one sample sequenced in a study of CD8 T cells in Susac syndrome. Random hexamers were used to reverse transcribe an amount of roughly 0.5 to 1 ug RNA. TCRdb re-analysed the immunoSEQ multiplex PCR reads in MiXCR, keeping a single row per CDR3 protein. The table includes approximately 200,000 distinct CDR3 sequences, more than 90% detected once. The sequenced sample was CD4+ T cells from PBMCs. These receptors all come from a human donor with multiple sclerosis.

V is TRBV9 and J is TRBJ2-2; 7 bases match TRBD1. V shed 0 bases and J 3 bases; nucleotides not matched to a gene: 5. Germline CDR1 and CDR2: SGDLS and YYNGEE. The CDR3 consists of 16 residues. CDR3 protein: CASSVVSGQHTGELFF. DNA of the CDR3: TGTGCCAGCAGCGTAGTATCGGGACAGCACACCGGGGAGCTGTTTTTT.

V is TRBV30 and J is TRBJ1-1; D unclear. Between the trimmed V and J ends, which lost 3 bases and 2 bases, there was a span of 13 bases. Germline CDR1 reads GTSNPN; CDR2 reads SVGIG (reference sequence). The CDR3 loop spans 14 amino acids. DNA for the CDR3: TGTGCCTGGAGCCCCGTTCAGAGAAACACTGAAGCTTTCTTT. Its protein is CAWSPVQRNTEAFF.

The count of this clonotype is one. CDR3 residues: CSVLRGGGYTF. The CDR3 DNA reads TGCAGCGTCCTCCGGGGCGGTGGCTACACCTTC. The J gene is TRBJ1-2, the V gene TRBV29-1, with a tentative D call TRBD1 (5 bases). Trimming took off 6 bases at V and 7 bases at J, with 12 bases between the two ends. Germline-derived CDR1 and CDR2 are SQVTM and ANQGSEA. This CDR3 comprises 11 residues. The whole variable domain, filled in from reference TRBV29-1 and TRBJ1-2, reads SAVISQKPSRDICQRGTSLTIQCQVDSQVTMMFWYRQQPGQSLTLIATANQGSEATYESGFVIDKFPISRPNLTFSTLTVSNMSPEDSSIYLCSVLRGGGYTFGSGTRLTVV.

This chain connects TRBV23-1 to TRBJ1-2; unclear D gene. TRBV23-1 carries the ORF label, with uncertain function. The CDR3 has 13 residues. Trimming left V 6 bases short and J 8 bases short, with 16 bases between. The CDR3 loop reads CASSRSRFHGYTF. CDR3 bases: TGCGCCAGCAGCCGGTCGCGGTTCCACGGCTACACCTTC.

J is TRBJ2-6 and V is TRBV9, with 9 nucleotides matching TRBD1. Germline values: CDR1 SGDLS, CDR2 YYNGEE. This CDR3 is 17 amino acids long. V gave up 2 bases and J gave up 4 bases; unmatched junction bases: 7. CDR3 nucleotides: TGTGCCAGCAGCGTTAGGACAGGGGTGGCCGGGGCCAACGTCCTGACTTTC. Protein product: CASSVRTGVAGANVLTF.

V is TRBV2 and J is TRBJ2-3; 8 nucleotides match TRBD1. With V trimmed by 4 bases and J by 0 bases, 3 bases remained unmatched. The CDR3 contains 15 residues. Per germline, CDR1 SNHLY and CDR2 FYNNEI. CDR3 nucleotide sequence: TGTGCCAGCAGTGGGGACAGGAGTAGCACAGATACGCAGTATTTT. It encodes CASSGDRSSTDTQYF.

The chain employs TRBV29-1 and TRBJ1-1; no definite D call. V was cut by 3 bases and J by 5 bases, with 13 bases left in between. CDR1 SQVTM and CDR2 ANQGSEA come from the germline V gene. The CDR3 runs to 13 residues. DNA of the CDR3: TGCAGCGTTGAGGCGCAGTTAAGGACTGAAGCTTTCTTT. It codes for CSVEAQLRTEAFF. The variable domain in full, with the rest retrieved from reference TRBV29-1 and TRBJ1-1, is SAVISQKPSRDICQRGTSLTIQCQVDSQVTMMFWYRQQPGQSLTLIATANQGSEATYESGFVIDKFPISRPNLTFSTLTVSNMSPEDSSIYLCSVEAQLRTEAFFGQGTRLTVV.

The CDR3, as DNA: TGTGCCAGCAGTGAAGTCTTGAATGAGCAGTTCTTC. Its protein product is CASSEVLNEQFF. The chain links TRBV2 to TRBJ2-1; D uncertain. In germline, CDR1 is SNHLY, CDR2 FYNNEI. The CDR3 runs 12 residues. The V end was cut by 1 base, the J end by 7 bases, with 5 bases between.

V gene TRBV3-1 combines with J gene TRBJ2-2, with 10 bases identical to TRBD2. With V trimmed by 2 bases and J by 6 bases, 6 bases remained unmatched. The CDR3 loop spans 16 amino acids. Germline V gene sequence: CDR1 LGHDT, CDR2 YNNKEL (reference sequence). The CDR3 region is CASSQNPGTSAGELFF. CDR3 sequence (DNA): TGTGCCAGCAGCCAAAACCCCGGGACTAGCGCCGGGGAGCTGTTTTTT.

The chain carries TRBV2 and TRBJ2-7; TRBD2 matches 10 bases. CDR1 and CDR2 (germline): SNHLY, FYNNEI. The CDR3 has 13 amino acids. With V trimmed by 6 bases and J by 5 bases, 4 bases remained unmatched. CDR3 nucleotide sequence: TGTGCCAGCAGGCTAGCGGGAGATCACGAGCAGTACTTC. Translation: CASRLAGDHEQYF.

The rearrangement links TRBV15 to TRBJ1-4; unclear D gene. Trimming cost V 3 bases and J 6 bases, with 8 bases left between them. Germline values: CDR1 LNHNV, CDR2 YYDKDF (reference sequence). The CDR3 is 13 amino acids. The CDR3 DNA is TGTGCCACCAGCAGGACGGCCCATGAAAAACTGTTTTTT. Protein: CATSRTAHEKLFF.

In nucleotides, the CDR3 is TGTGCCAGCATGAGATCCGGGGAGCTGTTTTTT. Protein: CASMRSGELFF. The J gene is TRBJ2-2, the V gene TRBV2; D remains unclear. Germline V CDR1 and CDR2: SNHLY, FYNNEI. The CDR3 has 11 amino acids. V lost 7 bases and J lost 6, with 6 bases in between. Complete variable domain (other parts from reference TRBV2 and TRBJ2-2): EPEVTQTPSHQVTQMGQEVILRCVPISNHLYFYWYRQILGQKVEFLVSFYNNEISEKSEIFDDQFSVERPDGSNFTLKIRSTKLEDSAMYFCASMRSGELFFGEGSRLTVL.

V and J are TRBV18 and TRBJ1-5; a possible D gene is TRBD1 (5 bases). This CDR3 region has 13 residues. The V gene lost 5 bases and the J gene lost 7 bases, with 12 bases spanning the gap. Germline CDR1 reads KGHSH; CDR2 reads LQKENI. The CDR3 spells CASSRGGDQPQHF. Here the CDR3 DNA reads TGTGCCAGCTCAAGAGGAGGGGACCAGCCCCAGCATTTT.

The rearrangement links TRBV29-1 to TRBJ2-2; D is unclear. CDR1 SQVTM and CDR2 ANQGSEA come from the germline V gene. Deletions cut 7 bases from V and 6 bases from J, with 9 bases between. This CDR3 is 11 amino acids long. CDR3: CSAQVPGELFF. The DNA of the CDR3 is TGCAGCGCTCAGGTACCCGGGGAGCTGTTTTTT.

CDR3 nucleotide sequence: TGCAGCGTCGGTACTGGACGCGGCACTGAAGCTTTCTTT. It translates to CSVGTGRGTEAFF. This chain joins TRBV29-1 and TRBJ1-1; D not certain. CDR1 is SQVTM, CDR2 ANQGSEA, per germline. The CDR3 spans 13 residues. Trimming cost V 6 bases and J 4 bases, with 15 bases left between them.

The rearrangement joins TRBV9 to TRBJ2-1, with D tentatively TRBD1 or TRBD2 (5 bases each). CDR3 length equals 14 residues. Trimming took off 4 bases at V and 14 bases at J, with 22 bases between the two ends. Germline V gene sequence: CDR1 SGDLS, CDR2 YYNGEE. Here the CDR3 reads CASSSSQNRFGEFF. CDR3 DNA sequence: TGTGCCAGCAGCTCCTCCCAGAACAGGTTCGGGGAGTTCTTC.

The chain uses TRBV29-1 and TRBJ2-1, with TRBD1 as a possible D gene (6 bases). The CDR3 totals 14 residues. Germline CDR1 SQVTM, CDR2 ANQGSEA. Trimming pared 6 bases from V and 9 bases from J, leaving 21 bases between. The DNA for the CDR3 is TGCAGCGTCGGACGGGACACGGCCACTGGTGAGCAGTTCTTC. The encoded protein is CSVGRDTATGEQFF.

The chain uses TRBV15 and TRBJ2-6; no firm D call. Germline V lookup: CDR1 LNHNV, CDR2 YYDKDF (reference sequence). V lost 0 bases and J 0 bases, leaving 3 bases between the germline ends. The CDR3 totals 15 residues. Here the CDR3 DNA reads TGTGCCACCAGCAGAGAATCCTCTGGGGCCAACGTCCTGACTTTC. Translating it yields CATSRESSGANVLTF.

The chain links TRBV5-1 to TRBJ2-7, with D possibly being TRBD1 (5 bases). CDR1 is SGHRS and CDR2 is YFSETQ in the germline V gene. V was pared by 3 bases and J by 3 bases, with 19 bases between. The CDR3 is made up of 16 amino acids. In DNA, the CDR3 is TGCGCCAGCAGCTCACCAAAAGGCCAGGGCTACTACGAGCAGTACTTC. Protein sequence: CASSSPKGQGYYEQYF. The entire variable domain, with the rest obtained from reference TRBV5-1 and TRBJ2-7, is as follows: KAGVTQTPRYLIKTRGQQVTLSCSPISGHRSVSWYQQTPGQGLQFLFEYFSETQRNKGNFPGRFSGRQFSNSRSEMNVSTLELGDSALYLCASSSPKGQGYYEQYFGPGTRLTVT.

About this clonotype itself: Its ends do not fully match the called genes, so a read error is possible. This chain connects TRBV19 to TRBJ1-1, with D uncertain. There are 12 residues in the CDR3. Per the germline V gene, CDR1 is LNHDA and CDR2 is SQIVND (reference sequence). The CDR3 region has the DNA TGTGCCAGTAGTCCTCCCACAGCACGCTACCACTTT. It codes for CASSPPTARYHF.

The genes are TRBV7-9 and TRBJ1-5, with TRBD1 matching 9 bases. CDR3 length: 17 amino acids. The V gene's germline CDR1 is SEHNR and CDR2 FQNEAQ (reference sequence). Trimming removed 5 bases from V and 1 base from J; junction bases left unmatched: 9. The CDR3 coding sequence is TGTGCCAGCAGCCTCGGACAGGGGCGACAAAGCAATCAGCCCCAGCATTTT. This gives the protein CASSLGQGRQSNQPQHF.

The chain couples TRBV30 to TRBJ2-3, with 10 nucleotides matching TRBD2. J was trimmed by 1 base and V by 5 bases; bases with no gene match: 9. Germline assignment: CDR1 GTSNPN and CDR2 SVGIG (reference sequence). The CDR3 is made up of 16 amino acids. The CDR3 DNA reads as TGTGCCTGGGCTTTAGCGGGGGGCTTCCGCACAGATACGCAGTATTTT. It specifies CAWALAGGFRTDTQYF.

This chain links TRBV9 with TRBJ2-1; unclear D gene. Germline values: CDR1 SGDLS, CDR2 YYNGEE. The ends were cut back, 4 bases at V and 8 bases at J, with 7 bases in the middle. This CDR3 region has 11 residues. For the CDR3, the DNA is TGTGCCAGCAGCACCCTGGATGAGCAGTTCTTC. Encoded protein: CASSTLDEQFF. The full variable domain, its missing parts supplied by reference TRBV9 and TRBJ2-1, is DSGVTQTPKHLITATGQRVTLRCSPRSGDLSVYWYQQSLDQGLQFLIQYYNGEERAKGNILERFSAQQFPDLHSELNLSSLELGDSALYFCASSTLDEQFFGPGTRLTVL.

The rearrangement joins TRBV25-1 to TRBJ1-3, with D unresolved. CDR3 length: 11 amino acids. The V gene lost 8 bases and the J gene lost 5 bases, with 7 bases spanning the gap. The germline V gene encodes CDR1 MGHDK and CDR2 SYGVNS. The CDR3 sequence is CASGGRNTIYF. The CDR3, as DNA: TGTGCCAGCGGAGGGCGAAACACCATATATTTT. The full variable domain, its missing parts supplied by reference TRBV25-1 and TRBJ1-3, is EADIYQTPRYLVIGTGKKITLECSQTMGHDKMYWYQQDPGMELHLIHYSYGVNSTEKGDLSSESTVSRIRTEHFPLTLESARPSHTSQYLCASGGRNTIYFGEGSWLTVV.

CDR3 sequence (DNA): TGTGCCAGCAGCTCCCCGGCCAGCCGCATCGGGTTTGGGTTCTTC. It yields the protein CASSSPASRIGFGFF. The rearrangement links TRBV7-8 to TRBJ2-1; D remains ambiguous. This CDR3 is built from 15 residues. V lost 4 bases to trimming and J lost 15 bases, with 25 bases between them. Germline lookup yields CDR1 SGHVS and CDR2 FQNEAQ. The full variable domain, with the rest looked up from reference TRBV7-8 and TRBJ2-1, is GAGVSQSPRYKVAKRGQDVALRCDPISGHVSLFWYQQALGQGPEFLTYFQNEAQLDKSGLPSDRFFAERPEGSVSTLKIQRTQQEDSAVYLCASSSPASRIGFGFFGPGTRLTVL.

The rearrangement joins TRBV30 to TRBJ2-5; D tentatively reads TRBD1 or TRBD2 (5 bases each). This CDR3 comprises 10 residues. Germline V lookup: CDR1 GTSNPN, CDR2 SVGIG (reference sequence). V shed 4 bases and J shed 7 bases, with 7 bases lying between them. The CDR3 DNA follows: TGTGCCTGGAAAGGGACGACCCAGTACTTC. Translation: CAWKGTTQYF. The entire variable domain, with the rest obtained from reference TRBV30 and TRBJ2-5, is as follows: SQTIHQWPATLVQPVGSPLSLECTVEGTSNPNLYWYRQAAGRGLQLLFYSVGIGQISSEVPQNLSASRPQDRQFILSSKKLLLSDSGFYLCAWKGTTQYFGPGTRLLVL.

The count of this clonotype is one. The chain has TRBV25-1 and TRBJ1-4; D not certain. CDR3 size: 14 residues. With 6 bases removed from V and 1 base from J, the gap between germline ends came to 9 bases. In germline, CDR1 is MGHDK, CDR2 SYGVNS. The CDR3 nucleotides read TGTGCCAGCAGGGACTCCCTAACTAATGAAAAACTGTTTTTT. Translated, it gives CASRDSLTNEKLFF.

V is TRBV14 and J is TRBJ2-7; 7 bases fit TRBD1. Germline-derived CDR1 and CDR2 are SGHDN and FVKESK. The CDR3 spans 16 residues. The V and J ends lost 5 bases and 4 bases, in that order; junction bases with no gene match: 14. The chain's CDR3 is CASSSHRQGRLYEQYF. In DNA form, the CDR3 reads TGTGCCAGCAGCTCCCATCGACAGGGAAGACTGTACGAGCAGTACTTC. Supplemented by reference TRBV14 and TRBJ2-7, the full variable domain reads EAGVTQFPSHSVIEKGQTVTLRCDPISGHDNLYWYRRVMGKEIKFLLHFVKESKQDESGMPNNRFLAERTGGTYSTLKVQPAELEDSGVYFCASSSHRQGRLYEQYFGPGTRLTVT.